These 2 T cell receptor beta chains originate from one sample sequenced in a study of shared clonotypes between healthy human individuals. Here immunoSEQ multiplex PCR was the method, and the copy in TCRdb shows in-frame clones only, minus some. The sample lists about 490,000 clones, 79% occurring once. Sequenced sample: PBMCs. All receptors derive from a woman aged 40 to 49 in good health. Some clones in this sample may be carry-over from other donors' samples.

The genes are TRBV28 and TRBJ1-4, with unresolved D. V dropped 3 bases and J dropped 1 base, with 12 bases sitting between them. The CDR3 extends over 16 amino acids. Per germline, CDR1 MDHEN and CDR2 SYDVKM. CDR3 sequence (DNA): TGTGCCAGCAGTTTGTCCAGAGGTGGAACTAATGAAAAACTGTTTTTT. It is translated as CASSLSRGGTNEKLFF.

This clone was seen many times. Other DNA sequences from this sample encode an identical CDR3 as well. The V call is TRBV7-9, the J call TRBJ2-1, with TRBD2 identical over 10 bases. Germline loops: CDR1 SEHNR, CDR2 FQNEAQ (reference sequence). The CDR3 contains 16 residues. The trim removed 0 bases at V and 2 bases at J, leaving 1 base unmatched. The chain's CDR3 is CASSLALAGTYNEQFF. CDR3 DNA: TGTGCCAGCAGCTTAGCACTAGCGGGAACCTACAATGAGCAGTTCTTC.